Sequencing of this T cell receptor (beta chain) was carried out in a study of control samples from healthy donors and cancer patients. Using immunoSEQ multiplex PCR, the repertoire was profiled, and TCRdb retains in-frame clones only, with some absent. The data show 150,000 or so clones, with approximately 90% seen just once and under 3% held by the top ten. Trimming removed 3 bases at V and 2 bases at J, with 12 bases between. Germline-derived CDR1 and CDR2 are SGHNT and YYREEE (reference sequence). This CDR3 region has 14 residues. This sequence joins TRBV5-4 and TRBJ2-7; D remains unclear. The source material was blood. This sequence was found in a man aged 40-55 years in good health. The CDR3 nucleotides are TGTGCCAGCAGCTCATTCGGTAGGCCCTACGAGCAGTACTTC. This codes for CASSSFGRPYEQYF. Together with reference TRBV5-4 and TRBJ2-7, the CDR3 gives the full variable domain: ETGVTQSPTHLIKTRGQQVTLRCSSQSGHNTVSWYQQALGQGPQFIFQYYREEENGRGNFPPRFSGLQFPNYSSELNVNALELDDSALYLCASSSFGRPYEQYFGPGTRLTVT.